Listed below are T cell receptor beta chains from one sample, sequenced in a study of cytomegalovirus exposure and HLA in healthy donors. Sequencing used immunoSEQ multiplex PCR; TCRdb keeps in-frame clones, though not all of them. The table includes 150,000 to 200,000 clones, about 85% detected once. The sequenced sample was PBMCs. These receptors all stem from a woman in her forties or fifties in good health and CMV-seropositive. Both conserved end residues are part of each CDR3. D genes are given only for firm matches. Size tells how often a clone was seen (once, few, many) or the class of an expanded clone, and some rows leave it out.

j_gene: TRBJ1-6
d_gene: -
abundance: -
v_gene: TRBV7-2
CDR3aa: CASSSNRDSPLHF
CDR3nt: TGTGCCAGCAGCTCCAACCGCGATTCACCCCTCCACTTT

j_gene: TRBJ1-1
d_gene: -
abundance: -
v_gene: TRBV6-5
CDR3aa: CASSKTRVDTEAFF
CDR3nt: TGTGCCAGCTCCAAGACTAGGGTAGACACTGAAGCTTTCTTT

j_gene: TRBJ1-2
d_gene: -
abundance: -
v_gene: TRBV10-2
CDR3aa: CASSQLRWGGTNYGYTF
CDR3nt: TGCGCCAGCAGCCAACTTAGGTGGGGGGGTACTAACTATGGCTACACCTTC

j_gene: TRBJ1-1
d_gene: TRBD1
abundance: -
v_gene: TRBV5-6
CDR3aa: CASTLTGATEAFF
CDR3nt: TGTGCCAGCACCCTCACAGGGGCCACTGAAGCTTTCTTT

j_gene: TRBJ2-1
d_gene: -
abundance: once
v_gene: TRBV5-4
CDR3aa: CASRSGQNSYNEQFF
CDR3nt: TGTGCCAGCAGAAGTGGACAGAACTCCTACAATGAGCAGTTCTTC

j_gene: TRBJ2-2
d_gene: -
abundance: -
v_gene: TRBV9
CDR3aa: CASSVGTGRDTGELFF
CDR3nt: TGTGCCAGCAGCGTAGGAACAGGGAGGGACACCGGGGAGCTGTTTTTT

j_gene: TRBJ2-6
d_gene: -
abundance: -
v_gene: TRBV6-5
CDR3aa: CASRPPGSGANVLTF
CDR3nt: TGTGCCAGCAGACCCCCGGGCTCTGGGGCCAACGTCCTGACTTTC

j_gene: TRBJ2-3
d_gene: -
abundance: -
v_gene: TRBV5-6
CDR3aa: CASSPGLLSTDTQYF
CDR3nt: TGTGCCAGCAGCCCGGGACTCCTAAGCACAGATACGCAGTATTTT

j_gene: TRBJ2-1
d_gene: TRBD1
abundance: once
v_gene: TRBV4-2
CDR3aa: CASSHLRDRVTNEQFF
CDR3nt: TGTGCCAGCAGCCATCTCCGGGACAGGGTGACGAATGAGCAGTTCTTC

j_gene: TRBJ1-2
d_gene: -
abundance: -
v_gene: TRBV7-2
CDR3aa: CASSLGQANYGYTF
CDR3nt: TGTGCCAGCAGCTTAGGGCAGGCCAACTATGGCTACACCTTC

j_gene: TRBJ1-5
d_gene: -
abundance: -
v_gene: TRBV6-1
CDR3aa: CASDRDSNQPQHF
CDR3nt: TGTGCCAGCGACAGAGATAGCAATCAGCCCCAGCATTTT

j_gene: TRBJ1-3
d_gene: -
abundance: once
v_gene: TRBV10-3
CDR3aa: CATIQGLYSGNTIYF
CDR3nt: TGTGCCACCATACAGGGCCTATACTCTGGAAACACCATATATTTT

j_gene: TRBJ1-3
d_gene: -
abundance: -
v_gene: TRBV27
CDR3aa: CASMGPGNTIYF
CDR3nt: TGTGCCAGCATGGGGCCTGGAAACACCATATATTTT

j_gene: TRBJ1-1
d_gene: -
abundance: -
v_gene: TRBV5-1
CDR3aa: CASSWGGNTEAFF
CDR3nt: TGCGCCAGCAGCTGGGGAGGGAACACTGAAGCTTTCTTT

j_gene: TRBJ2-3
d_gene: TRBD2
abundance: once
v_gene: TRBV7-3
CDR3aa: CASSFGTSGGGYTDTQYF
CDR3nt: TGTGCCAGCAGCTTCGGGACTAGCGGGGGAGGCTACACAGATACGCAGTATTTT

j_gene: TRBJ2-5
d_gene: TRBD1
abundance: -
v_gene: TRBV10-3
CDR3aa: CAISGGQGGGETQYF
CDR3nt: TGTGCCATCAGTGGGGGACAGGGAGGTGGAGAGACCCAGTACTTC

j_gene: TRBJ2-1
d_gene: -
abundance: -
v_gene: TRBV7-9
CDR3aa: CSSSFLWRLSSYNEQFF
CDR3nt: TGTTCCAGCAGCTTTTTGTGGCGGTTAAGCTCCTACAATGAGCAGTTCTTC

j_gene: TRBJ1-1
d_gene: TRBD1
abundance: -
v_gene: TRBV7-9
CDR3aa: CSSSLTGRGGNTEAFF
CDR3nt: TGTTCCAGCAGCTTGACAGGGAGAGGGGGTAACACTGAAGCTTTCTTT

j_gene: TRBJ2-5
d_gene: -
abundance: -
v_gene: TRBV5-1
CDR3aa: CASSRLGGQETQYF
CDR3nt: TGCGCCAGCAGCCGGTTGGGGGGCCAAGAGACCCAGTACTTC

j_gene: TRBJ1-1
d_gene: -
abundance: -
v_gene: TRBV13
CDR3aa: CASSLTGRDTEAFF
CDR3nt: TGTGCCAGCAGCTTAACAGGACGGGACACTGAAGCTTTCTTT

j_gene: TRBJ2-2
d_gene: TRBD2
abundance: few
v_gene: TRBV4-3
CDR3aa: CASSQDEAGGTGELFF
CDR3nt: TGCGCCAGCAGCCAAGATGAAGCGGGGGGCACCGGGGAGCTGTTTTTT

j_gene: TRBJ1-2
d_gene: -
abundance: -
v_gene: TRBV7-9
CDR3aa: CSSSLGVEGYTF
CDR3nt: TGTTCCAGCAGCCTCGGAGTAGAGGGCTACACCTTC

j_gene: TRBJ1-1
d_gene: -
abundance: -
v_gene: TRBV19
CDR3aa: CASSPLGQGLWNTEAFF
CDR3nt: TGTGCCAGTAGTCCCCTGGGGCAGGGGCTCTGGAACACTGAAGCTTTCTTT

j_gene: TRBJ1-1
d_gene: -
abundance: few
v_gene: TRBV11-2
CDR3aa: CASSWSGGGWNTEAFF
CDR3nt: TGTGCCAGCAGCTGGTCGGGGGGGGGATGGAACACTGAAGCTTTCTTT

j_gene: TRBJ1-4
d_gene: -
abundance: -
v_gene: TRBV10-2
CDR3aa: CATQAGDWNEKLFF
CDR3nt: TGCGCCACCCAGGCGGGGGACTGGAACGAAAAACTGTTTTTT